This T cell receptor beta chain was observed in a study of blood T cell repertoires in COVID-19. Original handling: Estimated nucleated cell counts came from reference gene primer amplification. TCRdb keeps only in-frame clones here, not all; method: immunoSEQ multiplex PCR. That table supplies the V and J calls and clone size; D and trimming were determined from the DNA. Among roughly 200,000 clones listed, under 90% were seen once. The V gene lost 4 bases and the J gene lost 3 bases, with 15 bases spanning the gap. The germline V gene encodes CDR1 LGHDT and CDR2 YNNKEL (reference sequence). This CDR3 spans 15 amino acids. This clone has just a few counts.

The sequencing input was peripheral blood. The chain combines TRBV3-1 (or the pseudogene TRBV3-2) with TRBJ1-2; D is perhaps TRBD1 (6 bases). The receptor comes from a human donor in a cohort sampled during active COVID-19. CDR3: CASSRDIGRDYGYTF. CDR3 nucleotides: TGTGCCAGCAGCCGGGACATTGGGCGGGACTATGGCTACACCTTC.